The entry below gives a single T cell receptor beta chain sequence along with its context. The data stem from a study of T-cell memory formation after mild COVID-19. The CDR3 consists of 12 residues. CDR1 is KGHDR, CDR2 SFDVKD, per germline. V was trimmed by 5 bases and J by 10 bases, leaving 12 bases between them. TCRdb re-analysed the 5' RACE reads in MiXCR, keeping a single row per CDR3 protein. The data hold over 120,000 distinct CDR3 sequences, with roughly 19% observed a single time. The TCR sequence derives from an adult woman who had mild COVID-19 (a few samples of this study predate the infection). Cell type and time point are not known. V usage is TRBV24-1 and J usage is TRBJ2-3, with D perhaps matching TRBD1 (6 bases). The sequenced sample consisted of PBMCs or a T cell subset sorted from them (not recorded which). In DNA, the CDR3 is TGTGCCACCAGTGGGGACACGGCTGCGCAGTATTTT. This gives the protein CATSGDTAAQYF.